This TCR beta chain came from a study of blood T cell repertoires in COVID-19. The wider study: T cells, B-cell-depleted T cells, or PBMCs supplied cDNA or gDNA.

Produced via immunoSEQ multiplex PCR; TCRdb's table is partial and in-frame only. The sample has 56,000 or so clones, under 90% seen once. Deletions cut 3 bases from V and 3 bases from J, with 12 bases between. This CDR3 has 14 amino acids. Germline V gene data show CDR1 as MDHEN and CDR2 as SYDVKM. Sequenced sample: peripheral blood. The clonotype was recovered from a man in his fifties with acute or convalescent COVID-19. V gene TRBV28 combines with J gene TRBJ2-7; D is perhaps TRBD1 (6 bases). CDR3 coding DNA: TGTGCCAGCAGTTTGTACAGGGTCATCTACGAGCAGTACTTC. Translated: CASSLYRVIYEQYF.